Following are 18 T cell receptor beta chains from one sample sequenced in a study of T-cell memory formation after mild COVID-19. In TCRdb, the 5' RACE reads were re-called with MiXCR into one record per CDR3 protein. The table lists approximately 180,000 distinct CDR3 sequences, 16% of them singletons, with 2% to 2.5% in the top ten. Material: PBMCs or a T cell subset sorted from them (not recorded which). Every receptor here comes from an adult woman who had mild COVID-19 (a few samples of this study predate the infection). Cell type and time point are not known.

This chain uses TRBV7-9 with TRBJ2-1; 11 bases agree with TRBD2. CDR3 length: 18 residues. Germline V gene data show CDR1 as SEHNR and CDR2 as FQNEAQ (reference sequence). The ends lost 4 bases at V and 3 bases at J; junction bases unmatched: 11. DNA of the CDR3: TGTGCCAGCAGCTCCCCCGACCTAGCGGGGGGACACTACAATGAGCAGTTCTTC. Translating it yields CASSSPDLAGGHYNEQFF.

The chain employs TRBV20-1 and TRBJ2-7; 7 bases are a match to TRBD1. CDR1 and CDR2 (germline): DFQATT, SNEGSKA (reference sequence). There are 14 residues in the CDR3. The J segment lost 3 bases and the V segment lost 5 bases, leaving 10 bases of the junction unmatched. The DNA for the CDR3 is TGCAGTGCTTTACCGGGACAGCCCTTCTACGAGCAGTACTTC. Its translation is CSALPGQPFYEQYF.

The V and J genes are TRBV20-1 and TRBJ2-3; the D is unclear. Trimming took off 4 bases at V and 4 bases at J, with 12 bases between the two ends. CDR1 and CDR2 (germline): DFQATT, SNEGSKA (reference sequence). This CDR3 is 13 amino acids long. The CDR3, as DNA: TGCAGTGCTAATCTCCGACCCGCAGATACGCAGTATTTT. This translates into CSANLRPADTQYF.

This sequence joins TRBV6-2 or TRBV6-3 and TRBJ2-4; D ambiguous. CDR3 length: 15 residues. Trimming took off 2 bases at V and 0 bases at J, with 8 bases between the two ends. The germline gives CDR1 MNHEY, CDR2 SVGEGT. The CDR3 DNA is TGTGCCAGCAGTTACCGTGGGCTAGCCAAAAACATTCAGTACTTC. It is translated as CASSYRGLAKNIQYF.

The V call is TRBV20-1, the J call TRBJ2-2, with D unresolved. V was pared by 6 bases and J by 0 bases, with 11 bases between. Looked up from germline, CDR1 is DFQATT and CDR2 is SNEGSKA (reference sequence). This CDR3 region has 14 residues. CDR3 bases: TGCAGTGCCCCACCGCGAACGAACACCGGGGAGCTGTTTTTT. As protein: CSAPPRTNTGELFF.

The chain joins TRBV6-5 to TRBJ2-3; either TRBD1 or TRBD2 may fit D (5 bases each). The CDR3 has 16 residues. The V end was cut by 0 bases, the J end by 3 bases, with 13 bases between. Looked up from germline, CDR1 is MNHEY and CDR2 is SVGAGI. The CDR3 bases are TGTGCCAGCAGTTACTCGGGGGATCCGAGGACAGATACGCAGTATTTT. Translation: CASSYSGDPRTDTQYF.

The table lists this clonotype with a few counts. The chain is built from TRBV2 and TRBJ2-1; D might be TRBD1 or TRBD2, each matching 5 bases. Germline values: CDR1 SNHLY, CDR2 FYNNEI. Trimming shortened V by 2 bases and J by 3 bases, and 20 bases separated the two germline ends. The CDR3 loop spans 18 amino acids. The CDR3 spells CASSESNLRGPRYNEQFF. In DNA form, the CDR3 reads TGTGCCAGCAGTGAATCAAACCTGAGGGGTCCTCGCTACAATGAGCAGTTCTTC.

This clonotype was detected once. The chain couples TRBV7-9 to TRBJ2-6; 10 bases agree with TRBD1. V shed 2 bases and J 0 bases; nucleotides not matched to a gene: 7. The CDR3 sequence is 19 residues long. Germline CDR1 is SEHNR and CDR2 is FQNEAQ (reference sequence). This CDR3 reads CASSLYPGTGASGANVLTF. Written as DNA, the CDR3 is TGTGCCAGCAGCTTATATCCCGGGACAGGGGCCTCTGGGGCCAACGTCCTGACTTTC.

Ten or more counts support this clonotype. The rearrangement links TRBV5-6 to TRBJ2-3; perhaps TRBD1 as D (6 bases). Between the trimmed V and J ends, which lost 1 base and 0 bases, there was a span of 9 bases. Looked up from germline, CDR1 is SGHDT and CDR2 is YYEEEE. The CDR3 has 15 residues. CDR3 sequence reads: CASSLFGQSTDTQYF. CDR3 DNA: TGTGCCAGCAGCTTGTTCGGACAGAGCACAGATACGCAGTATTTT.

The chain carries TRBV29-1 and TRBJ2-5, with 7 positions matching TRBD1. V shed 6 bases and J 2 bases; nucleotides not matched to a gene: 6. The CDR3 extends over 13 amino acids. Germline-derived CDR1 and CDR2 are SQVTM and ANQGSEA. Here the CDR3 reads CSVEQGWQETQYF. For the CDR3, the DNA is TGCAGCGTGGAACAGGGGTGGCAAGAGACCCAGTACTTC.

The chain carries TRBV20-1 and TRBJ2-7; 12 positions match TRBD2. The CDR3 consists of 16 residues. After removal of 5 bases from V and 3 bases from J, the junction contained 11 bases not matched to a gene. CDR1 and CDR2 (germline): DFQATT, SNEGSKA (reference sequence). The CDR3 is CSAQGLAGRGDYEQYF. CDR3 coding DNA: TGCAGTGCTCAAGGACTAGCGGGGAGAGGGGACTACGAGCAGTACTTC.

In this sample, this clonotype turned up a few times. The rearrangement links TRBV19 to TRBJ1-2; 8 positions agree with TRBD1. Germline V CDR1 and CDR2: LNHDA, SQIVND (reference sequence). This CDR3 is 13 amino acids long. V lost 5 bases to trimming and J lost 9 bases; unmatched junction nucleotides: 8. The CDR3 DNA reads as TGTGCCAGTAGTCCCGGACAGGGCGGACGCTACACCTTC. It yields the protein CASSPGQGGRYTF.

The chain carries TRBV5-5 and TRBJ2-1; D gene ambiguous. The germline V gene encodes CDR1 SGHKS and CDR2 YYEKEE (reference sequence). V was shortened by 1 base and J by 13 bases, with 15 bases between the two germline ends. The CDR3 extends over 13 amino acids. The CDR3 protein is CASSLLVGQRQFF. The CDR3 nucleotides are TGTGCCAGCAGCTTGCTAGTCGGGCAGCGACAGTTCTTC.

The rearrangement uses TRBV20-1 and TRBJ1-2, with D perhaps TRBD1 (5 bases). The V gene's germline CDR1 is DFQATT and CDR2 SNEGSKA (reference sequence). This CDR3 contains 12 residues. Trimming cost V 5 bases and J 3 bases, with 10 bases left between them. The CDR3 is CSALTVDYGYTF. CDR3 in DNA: TGCAGTGCTTTGACAGTCGACTATGGCTACACCTTC.

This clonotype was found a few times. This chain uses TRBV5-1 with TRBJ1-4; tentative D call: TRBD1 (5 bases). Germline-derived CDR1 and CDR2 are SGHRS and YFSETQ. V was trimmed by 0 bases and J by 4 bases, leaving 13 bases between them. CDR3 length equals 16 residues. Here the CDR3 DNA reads TGCGCCAGCAGCTTGGTGGGACCGGGTCTTAATGAAAAACTGTTTTTT. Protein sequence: CASSLVGPGLNEKLFF. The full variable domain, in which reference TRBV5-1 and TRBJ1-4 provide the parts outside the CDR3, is KAGVTQTPRYLIKTRGQQVTLSCSPISGHRSVSWYQQTPGQGLQFLFEYFSETQRNKGNFPGRFSGRQFSNSRSEMNVSTLELGDSALYLCASSLVGPGLNEKLFFGSGTQLSVL.

CDR3 sequence reads: CASSQDMAPLHF. CDR3 bases: TGTGCCAGCAGCCAAGATATGGCACCCCTCCACTTT. This chain connects TRBV4-2 to TRBJ1-6, with unresolved D. CDR3 size: 12 residues. V dropped 0 bases and J dropped 11 bases, with 5 bases sitting between them. Per germline, CDR1 LGHNA and CDR2 YNFKEQ.

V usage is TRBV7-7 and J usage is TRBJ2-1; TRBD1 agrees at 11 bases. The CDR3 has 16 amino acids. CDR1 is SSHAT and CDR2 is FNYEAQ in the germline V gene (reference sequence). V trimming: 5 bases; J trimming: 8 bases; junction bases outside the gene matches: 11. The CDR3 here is CASSIGQGAGYDEQFF. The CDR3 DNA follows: TGTGCCAGCAGCATAGGACAGGGGGCGGGTTACGATGAGCAGTTCTTC.

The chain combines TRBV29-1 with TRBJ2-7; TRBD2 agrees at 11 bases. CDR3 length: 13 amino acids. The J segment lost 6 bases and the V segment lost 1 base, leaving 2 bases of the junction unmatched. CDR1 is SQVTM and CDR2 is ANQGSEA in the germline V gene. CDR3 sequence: CSVEGLAGPEQYF. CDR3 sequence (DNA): TGCAGCGTTGAAGGACTAGCGGGACCCGAGCAGTACTTC.